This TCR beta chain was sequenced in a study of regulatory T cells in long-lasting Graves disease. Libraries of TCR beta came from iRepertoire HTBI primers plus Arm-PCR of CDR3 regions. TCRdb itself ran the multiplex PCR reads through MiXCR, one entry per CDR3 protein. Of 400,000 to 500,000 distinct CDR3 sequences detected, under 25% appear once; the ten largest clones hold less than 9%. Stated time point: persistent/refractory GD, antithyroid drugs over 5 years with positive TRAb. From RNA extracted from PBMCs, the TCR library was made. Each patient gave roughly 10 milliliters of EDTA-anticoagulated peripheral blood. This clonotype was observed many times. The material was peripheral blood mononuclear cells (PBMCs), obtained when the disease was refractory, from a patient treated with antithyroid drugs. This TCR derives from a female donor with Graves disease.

The CDR3 bases are TGTGCCAGCAGTTCCAAACAGGGGAATGAAAAACTGTTTTTT. Its translation: CASSSKQGNEKLFF. This rearrangement joins TRBV27 to TRBJ1-4, with TRBD1 identical over 7 bases. CDR1 is MNHEY, CDR2 SMNVEV, per germline (reference sequence). The junction had 4 bases not matched to a gene; V was cut back by 4 bases and J by 5 bases. The CDR3 totals 14 residues.